The clone carrying this T cell receptor beta chain has more than one count but fewer than ten. Its antigen is currently unknown. Trimming took off 3 bases at V and 14 bases at J, with 13 bases between the two ends. There are 11 residues in the CDR3. This sample was taken from a study of identical twins. TCRdb reprocessed the 5' RACE reads with MiXCR, giving one entry per CDR3 protein. The data contain over 600,000 distinct CDR3 sequences, approximately 22% of them singletons. Overall study results and limits: Invariant T cells like MAIT and iNKT could partly confound the zero-insertion analyses.

These records were also assigned to another study, of T cells expressing NK-cell markers. That study adds: Dominant NKG2C+ clonotypes in 6 or 7 donors made up roughly 1.0-7.0% of CD8+ T cells.

This chain connects TRBV12-3 or TRBV12-4 to TRBJ1-2; no clear D. The sequenced sample consisted of PBMCs. The TCR sequence derives from a woman between 18 and 29 years old in good health. The CDR3 loop is CASSLTRVGTF. The CDR3 nucleotides read TGTGCCAGCAGTTTGACGCGGGTGGGGACCTTC.